The T cell receptor (beta chain) under discussion was sequenced for a study of OX40 agonist ivuxolimab in advanced cancers. Some clones are missing from TCRdb's copy, which holds only in-frame ones; the method was immunoSEQ multiplex PCR. The sample consists of roughly 45,000 clones, around 90% of them appearing once. The CDR3 length is 15 residues. Germline assignment: CDR1 SGHTA and CDR2 FQGTGA. V was trimmed by 3 bases and J by 4 bases, leaving 13 bases between them. The sample consisted of CD4+ or CD8+ T cells sorted from blood, taken in a trial of the OX40 agonist ivuxolimab. The sequence was collected from an adult with an advanced solid tumor such as melanoma, head and neck, liver or kidney cancer. The chain carries TRBV7-3 and TRBJ1-5; D unresolved. CDR3 sequence reads: CASSFVPDRNQPQHF. CDR3 DNA sequence: TGTGCCAGCAGCTTCGTTCCAGACCGGAATCAGCCCCAGCATTTT.